One sample yielded the 22 T cell receptor beta chains listed below, sequenced in a study of T cells in Graves' hyperthyroidism and ophthalmopathy. Regions amplified from RNA transcripts were the TCR beta CDR3 regions. With the HTBI primer set, the TCR CDR3 went through a first round of RT-PCR. TCRdb analysed the multiplex PCR reads with MiXCR anew, one entry per CDR3 protein. The sample carries roughly 200,000 distinct CDR3 sequences, about a sixth recorded once. Sequencing used blood. Receptor source: a woman aged 50 to 65 with Graves' hyperthyroidism.

The V call is TRBV19, the J call TRBJ1-2, with D hard to call. V lost 1 base and J 1 base, leaving 16 bases between the germline ends. The CDR3 runs 17 residues. Germline V lookup: CDR1 LNHDA, CDR2 SQIVND (reference sequence). The CDR3 region has the DNA TGTGCCAGTAGTATAGTAGGCAGATCTAGTGGTAACTATGGCTACACCTTC. Protein: CASSIVGRSSGNYGYTF.

This chain joins TRBV28 and TRBJ1-5; D gene ambiguous. The V gene's germline CDR1 is MDHEN and CDR2 SYDVKM. V was pared by 3 bases and J by 0 bases, with 15 bases between. The CDR3 totals 17 residues. The CDR3: CASSFLFRYDSNQPQHF. CDR3 nucleotides: TGTGCCAGCAGTTTCTTGTTTCGCTACGATAGCAATCAGCCCCAGCATTTT.

The CDR3 sequence: CASSPGTLQFF. The CDR3 DNA is TGCGCCAGCAGCCCCGGGACACTGCAGTTCTTC. The chain couples TRBV5-1 to TRBJ2-1, with TRBD1 as a possible D gene (6 bases). CDR1 is SGHRS, CDR2 YFSETQ, per germline. This CDR3 has 11 residues. V was clipped by 4 bases and J by 12 bases, with 11 bases between them.

This clonotype was detected ten times or more. The chain employs TRBV6-1 and TRBJ2-3; D is unclear. V was pared by 3 bases and J by 7 bases, with 5 bases between. This CDR3 comprises 11 residues. Germline CDR1 and CDR2: MNHNS and SASEGT. The CDR3 spells CASSDRNTQYF. In nucleotides, the CDR3 is TGTGCCAGCAGTGACAGAAATACGCAGTATTTT.

This clonotype was recorded at least ten times. The J gene is TRBJ2-1, the V gene TRBV12-3 or TRBV12-4, with D unclear. V was trimmed by 2 bases and J by 7 bases, leaving 6 bases between them. This CDR3 contains 12 residues. For the CDR3, the DNA is TGTGCCAGCAGTTTATTAGTGAATGAGCAGTTCTTC. The encoded protein is CASSLLVNEQFF.

This clonotype was detected ten times or more. This rearrangement joins TRBV24-1 to TRBJ2-1; D is unclear. This CDR3 spans 14 amino acids. V was shortened by 0 bases and J by 4 bases, with 6 bases between the two germline ends. The germline gives CDR1 KGHDR, CDR2 SFDVKD. Here the CDR3 DNA reads TGTGCCACCAGTGATTTGGTGGGGTACAATGAGCAGTTCTTC. It encodes CATSDLVGYNEQFF.

This clonotype has a count of ten or more. The V call is TRBV29-1, the J call TRBJ1-2; 7 nucleotides align to TRBD1. The CDR3 extends over 12 amino acids. The V gene end was trimmed by 1 base and the J gene end by 7 bases; junction bases not matched to a gene: 3. Germline V CDR1 and CDR2: SQVTM, ANQGSEA. The CDR3 coding sequence is TGCAGCGTTGAAGGACAGGGAGGTGGCTACACCTTC. It codes for CSVEGQGGGYTF.

This clonotype showed up many times. The rearrangement uses TRBV29-1 and TRBJ1-2; 8 nucleotides match TRBD1. The CDR3 totals 13 residues. Germline loops: CDR1 SQVTM, CDR2 ANQGSEA. The trim removed 1 base at V and 4 bases at J, leaving 2 bases unmatched. The CDR3 here is CSVEGDRFYGYTF. DNA for the CDR3: TGCAGCGTTGAAGGGGACAGGTTCTATGGCTACACCTTC.

In this sample, this clonotype turned up many times. The CDR3, as DNA: TGTGCCAGCAGTGACGTGACAGGGGCCATCTCCTACGAGCAGTACTTC. Translated, it gives CASSDVTGAISYEQYF. The chain employs TRBV25-1 and TRBJ2-7, with 8 bases identical to TRBD1. Germline V gene sequence: CDR1 MGHDK, CDR2 SYGVNS. The CDR3 length is 16 residues. J gave up 0 bases and V 3 bases, and 7 bases lay outside the gene matches.

The sample holds many counts of this clonotype. The chain couples TRBV12-3 or TRBV12-4 to TRBJ2-3, with 15 bases that match TRBD2. V lost 2 bases, J lost 5 bases, and 5 bases stayed unmatched. The CDR3 spans 17 residues. The CDR3 DNA sequence: TGTGCCAGCAGTTTATGGGGACTAGCGGGAGGAGAAGATACGCAGTATTTT. It is translated as CASSLWGLAGGEDTQYF.

There are many counts of this clonotype. The chain has TRBV12-3 or TRBV12-4 and TRBJ2-1; 7 nucleotides agree with TRBD2. Trimming at V came to 3 bases and at J to 5 bases, leaving 13 bases not matched to a gene. The CDR3 totals 17 residues. In DNA, the CDR3 is TGTGCCAGCAGTTTCTGGCCTAGCGGAATGGGTGACAATGAGCAGTTCTTC. This encodes CASSFWPSGMGDNEQFF.

The chain carries TRBV27 and TRBJ2-7; either TRBD1 or TRBD2 may fit D (5 bases each). The CDR3 spans 17 residues. V shed 1 base and J shed 0 bases, with 16 bases lying between them. From germline, CDR1 is MNHEY and CDR2 SMNVEV (reference sequence). The CDR3 DNA reads as TGTGCCAGCAGTTTATTGGGACGCCCCGGGGCCTCCTACGAGCAGTACTTC. It yields the protein CASSLLGRPGASYEQYF.

This clonotype showed up many times. The genes are TRBV5-1 and TRBJ1-5; 7 nucleotides line up with TRBD1. This CDR3 is built from 15 residues. CDR1 is SGHRS, CDR2 YFSETQ, per germline. With V trimmed by 2 bases and J by 3 bases, 5 bases remained unmatched. Here the CDR3 reads CASSLRTGPNQPQHF. The CDR3, as DNA: TGCGCCAGCAGCTTACGGACAGGTCCCAATCAGCCCCAGCATTTT.

CDR3 sequence (DNA): TGTGCCAGTAGACCTTATAGCAATCAGCCCCAGCATTTT. This encodes CASRPYSNQPQHF. V is TRBV6-1 and J is TRBJ1-5, with D unclear. Germline V gene lookup returns CDR1 MNHNS and CDR2 SASEGT. CDR3 size: 13 residues. Trimming pared 9 bases from V and 0 bases from J, leaving 9 bases between.

With respect to this clonotype: The final CDR3 position lacks the conserved phenylalanine or tryptophan, pointing to a likely read error. The chain links TRBV5-1 to TRBJ2-7; TRBD1 matches 10 bases. The CDR3 is 15 residues long. Germline-derived CDR1 and CDR2 are SGHRS and YFSETQ. After removal of 1 base from V and 3 bases from J, the junction contained 4 bases not matched to a gene. As DNA, the CDR3 is TGCGCCAGCAGCTTGACCGGGACAGGGGACTACGAGCAGTACCTC. Residues: CASSLTGTGDYEQYL.

This clonotype was recorded at least ten times. V is TRBV2 and J is TRBJ2-1; no reliable D call. The CDR3 is made up of 16 amino acids. The V and J ends lost 6 bases and 3 bases respectively, with 18 bases between them. Germline CDR1 and CDR2: SNHLY and FYNNEI. CDR3 loop: CASSPLPGLRYNEQFF. As DNA, the CDR3 is TGTGCCAGCAGCCCCCTCCCCGGGCTGCGCTACAATGAGCAGTTCTTC.

In this sample, this clonotype turned up many times. The genes are TRBV20-1 and TRBJ2-7, with D perhaps TRBD2 (5 bases). The ends were cut back, 6 bases at V and 2 bases at J, with 17 bases in the middle. From germline, CDR1 is DFQATT and CDR2 SNEGSKA (reference sequence). The length of the CDR3 is 14 residues. The CDR3 is CSAIAHRSTYEQYF. The CDR3 region has the DNA TGCAGTGCGATAGCGCACCGATCGACCTACGAGCAGTACTTC.

This clonotype was observed once. CDR3 amino acids: CASSSGGQGYGTQYF. The CDR3 nucleotides are TGTGCCAGCAGCTCCGGTGGACAGGGTTACGGTACGCAGTATTTT. V gene TRBV28 combines with J gene TRBJ2-3; TRBD1 aligns across 8 bases. Germline CDR1 reads MDHEN; CDR2 reads SYDVKM. This CDR3 region has 15 residues. After removal of 6 bases from V and 8 bases from J, the junction contained 13 bases not matched to a gene.

This clonotype was counted many times. The chain links TRBV6-2 or TRBV6-3 to TRBJ2-7; perhaps TRBD2 as D (5 bases). The CDR3 has 17 residues. CDR1 and CDR2 from the germline V gene are MNHEY and SVGEGT. Trimming took 2 bases from V and 4 from J, leaving 21 bases between them. The chain's CDR3 is CASSYGPEVFSGYEQYF. As DNA, the CDR3 is TGTGCCAGCAGTTACGGTCCGGAGGTTTTCTCGGGGTACGAGCAGTACTTC.

This clonotype was detected only a few times. The chain carries TRBV7-9 and TRBJ1-4; D perhaps matches TRBD1 (5 bases). Per germline, CDR1 SEHNR and CDR2 FQNEAQ (reference sequence). This CDR3 has 14 residues. With 5 bases removed from V and 7 bases from J, the gap between germline ends came to 14 bases. CDR3 in DNA: TGTGCCAGCAGCCCCGGTTCGGGGGTTGAAAAACTGTTTTTT. Translation: CASSPGSGVEKLFF.

This clonotype was detected ten times or more. The rearrangement links TRBV12-3 or TRBV12-4 to TRBJ2-1; 10 bases line up with TRBD2. V lost 5 bases, J lost 8 bases, and 9 bases stayed unmatched. The CDR3 is 15 amino acids. Written as DNA, the CDR3 is TGTGCCAGCAGTAACAGACTAGCGGGTTTGGATGAGCAGTTCTTC. Its translation: CASSNRLAGLDEQFF.

The CDR3 sequence is CASSRSGRVVDTQYF. The CDR3 coding sequence is TGTGCCAGCAGTCGTAGCGGGAGGGTAGTGGATACGCAGTATTTT. The chain couples TRBV12-3 or TRBV12-4 to TRBJ2-3; 11 bases map to TRBD2. V trimming: 5 bases; J trimming: 6 bases; junction bases outside the gene matches: 7. This CDR3 has 15 amino acids.